The clone carrying this T cell receptor (beta chain) was observed many times. Its antigen is unidentified. The data were obtained in a study of spatial heterogeneity in lung cancer. Germline V gives CDR1 SNHLY, CDR2 FYNNEI. Trimming cost V 8 bases and J 0 bases, with 10 bases left between them. The CDR3 runs to 13 residues. Broader study findings: Ubiquitous expanded tumor TCRs were observed in blood more at resection than follow-up.

Specified time point: sample taken at primary tumor resection. Unsorted whole RNA of tumor, nontumor lung or frozen PBMC was sequenced. Each CDR3 protein is one row after TCRdb ran MiXCR on the 5' RACE reads. The sample records tens of thousands of distinct CDR3 sequences, around 10% being singletons. This TCR derives from a male donor with early-stage non-small cell lung cancer. The gene calls are TRBV2 and TRBJ1-1; a possible D gene is TRBD1 (5 bases). This specimen consisted of PBMCs, obtained at surgery. As DNA, the CDR3 is TGTGCCAGCCGACAGATAGTGAACACTGAAGCTTTCTTT. It codes for CASRQIVNTEAFF.